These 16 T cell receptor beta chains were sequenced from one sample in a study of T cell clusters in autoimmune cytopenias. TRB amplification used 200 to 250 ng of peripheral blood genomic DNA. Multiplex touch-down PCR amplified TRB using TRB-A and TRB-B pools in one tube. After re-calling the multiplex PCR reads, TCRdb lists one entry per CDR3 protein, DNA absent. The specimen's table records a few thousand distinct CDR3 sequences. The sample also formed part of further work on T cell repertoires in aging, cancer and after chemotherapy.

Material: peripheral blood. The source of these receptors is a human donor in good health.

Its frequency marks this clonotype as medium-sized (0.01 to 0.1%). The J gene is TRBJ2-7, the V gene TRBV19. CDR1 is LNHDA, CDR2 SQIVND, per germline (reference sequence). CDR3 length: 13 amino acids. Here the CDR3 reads CASSIGYLYEQYF.

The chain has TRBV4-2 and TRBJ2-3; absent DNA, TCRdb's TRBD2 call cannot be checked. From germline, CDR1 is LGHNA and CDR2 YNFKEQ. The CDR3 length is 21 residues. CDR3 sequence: CASSQDRGLAGTMFLTDTQYF.

This CDR3 reads CASSSTPRSETQYF. The V call is TRBV11-2, the J call TRBJ2-5; TCRdb proposes TRBD1, but this gene call is untestable without DNA. This CDR3 has 14 amino acids. Germline V gene sequence: CDR1 SGHAT, CDR2 FQNNGV.

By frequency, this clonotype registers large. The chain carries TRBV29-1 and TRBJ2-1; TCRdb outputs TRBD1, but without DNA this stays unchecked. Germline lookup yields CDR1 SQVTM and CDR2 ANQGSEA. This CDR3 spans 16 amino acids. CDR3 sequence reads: CSVEDPRDRAYNEQFF.

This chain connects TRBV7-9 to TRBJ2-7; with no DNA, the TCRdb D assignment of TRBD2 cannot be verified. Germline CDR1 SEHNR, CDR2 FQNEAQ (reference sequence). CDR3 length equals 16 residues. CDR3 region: CASSSQGTSGVYEQYF.

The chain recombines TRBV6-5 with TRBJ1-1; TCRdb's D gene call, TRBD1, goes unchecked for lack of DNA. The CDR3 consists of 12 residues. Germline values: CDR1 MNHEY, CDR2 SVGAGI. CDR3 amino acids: CASSRLQGVAFF.

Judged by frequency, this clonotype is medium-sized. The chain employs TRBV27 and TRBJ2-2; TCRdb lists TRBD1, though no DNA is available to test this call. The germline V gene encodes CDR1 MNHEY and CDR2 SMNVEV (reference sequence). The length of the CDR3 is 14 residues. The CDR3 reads CASSLGPNTGELFF.

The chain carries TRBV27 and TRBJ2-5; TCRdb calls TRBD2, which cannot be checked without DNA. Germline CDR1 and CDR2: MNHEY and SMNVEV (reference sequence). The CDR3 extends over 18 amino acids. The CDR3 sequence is CASRLWGLAGGRQETQYF.

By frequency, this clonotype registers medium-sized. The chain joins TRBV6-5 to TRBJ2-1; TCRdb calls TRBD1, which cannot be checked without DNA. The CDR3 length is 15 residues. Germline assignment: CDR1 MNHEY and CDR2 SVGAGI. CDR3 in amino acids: CASRVPGSSYNEQFF.

The chain's CDR3 is CASSSGLAGDNEQFF. V is TRBV7-9 and J is TRBJ2-1; TCRdb reports TRBD2, a call that lacks DNA to check it against. This CDR3 comprises 15 residues. Germline values: CDR1 SEHNR, CDR2 FQNEAQ (reference sequence).

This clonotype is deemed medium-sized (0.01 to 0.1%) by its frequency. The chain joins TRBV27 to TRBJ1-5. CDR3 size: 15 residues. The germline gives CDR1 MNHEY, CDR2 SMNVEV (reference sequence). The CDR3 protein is CASSLGNQGNQPQHF.

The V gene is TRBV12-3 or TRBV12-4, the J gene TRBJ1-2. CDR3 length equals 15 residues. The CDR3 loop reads CASSLGEGHSYGYTF.

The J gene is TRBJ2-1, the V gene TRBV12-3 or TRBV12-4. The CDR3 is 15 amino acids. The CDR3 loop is CASSLGSWVYNEQFF.

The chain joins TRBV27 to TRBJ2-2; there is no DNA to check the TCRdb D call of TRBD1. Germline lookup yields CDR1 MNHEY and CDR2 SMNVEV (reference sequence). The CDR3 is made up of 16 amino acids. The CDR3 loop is CASSLYSGVDTGELFF.

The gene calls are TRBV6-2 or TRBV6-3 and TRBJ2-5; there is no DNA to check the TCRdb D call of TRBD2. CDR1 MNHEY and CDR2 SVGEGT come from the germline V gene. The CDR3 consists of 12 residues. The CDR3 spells CATSGGPETQYF.

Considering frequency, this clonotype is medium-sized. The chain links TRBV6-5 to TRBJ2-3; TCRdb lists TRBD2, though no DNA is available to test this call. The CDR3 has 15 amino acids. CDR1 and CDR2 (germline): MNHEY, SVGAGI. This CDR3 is CASSIVAGWGDTQYF.